This TCR beta chain originates from a study of regulatory T cells in long-lasting Graves disease. Study-wide results and caveats: Comparison showed that persistent patients shared more public clonotypes (roughly 2,700) than new patients (approximately 870). Persistent Graves' patients showed less TCR diversity than newly diagnosed patients showed.

Many counts were recorded for this clonotype. Its specificity is not known. Time point here: persistent/refractory GD, antithyroid drugs over 5 years with positive TRAb. PBMC-derived RNA was used for the TCR library. Graves' disease was diagnosed by American Thyroid Association guidelines. Building the TCR beta libraries relied on iRepertoire HTBI primers, and CDR3 regions underwent Arm-PCR. Using its own MiXCR run on the multiplex PCR reads, TCRdb lists one record per CDR3 protein. Among 310,000 or so distinct CDR3 sequences listed, roughly a fifth were seen once. V lost 5 bases to trimming and J lost 4 bases; unmatched junction nucleotides: 7. The CDR3 has 13 residues. Per germline, CDR1 DFQATT and CDR2 SNEGSKA (reference sequence).

The source material was peripheral blood mononuclear cells (PBMCs), sampled when the disease was refractory, from a patient treated with antithyroid drugs. The chain joins TRBV20-1 to TRBJ2-7; 8 nucleotides align to TRBD1. This TCR came from a female donor with Graves disease. In nucleotides, the CDR3 is TGCAGTGCTTATGGACAGGGTGATTACGAGCAGTACTTC. Translation: CSAYGQGDYEQYF.